A selection of T cell receptor beta chains follows, all from one sample in a study of identifying expanded T cells in peripheral blood. Assay: immunoSEQ multiplex PCR; the TCRdb copy retains only in-frame clones and omits some. Here the sample spans 75,000 to 90,000 clones, about 87% being singletons. Material for sequencing was blood. Every receptor here comes from a person aged 18-70 years in good health. Each CDR3 is given with its conserved first and last residue. D genes are given only for firm matches. The size field is filled for only some rows; it gives once, few, many or a size class.

>TRBV4-2|NA|TRBJ1-5|NA
CASSQEWTSNQPQHF
>TRBV2|NA|TRBJ2-2|TRBD2
CASSLTSGGEYTGELFF
>TRBV7-9|NA|TRBJ2-2|NA
CASSLALTGNTGELFF
>TRBV10-2|NA|TRBJ1-1|NA
CASSELYSTEAFF
>TRBV4-2|once|TRBJ2-3|TRBD2
CASSQSVAGAADTQYF
>TRBV2|NA|TRBJ2-2|NA
CASSEKWVGLPRANTGELFF
>TRBV2|few|TRBJ1-6|NA
CASRGLVSSPLHF
>TRBV10-2|NA|TRBJ2-5|NA
CASKRGQQETQYF
>TRBV27|NA|TRBJ1-5|NA
CASSFGVNQPQHF
>TRBV7-3|NA|TRBJ2-1|TRBD2
CASSLGVGLAGAGEQFF
>TRBV19|once|TRBJ1-2|NA
CASSAGRGYGYTF
>TRBV7-9|NA|TRBJ2-7|TRBD1
CASSSYDRGSEQYF
>TRBV6-1|NA|TRBJ2-7|NA
CASNSYEQYF
>TRBV7-2|NA|TRBJ2-5|NA
CASRPGTVEETQYF
>TRBV4-1|NA|TRBJ1-1|TRBD1
CASSQGGDRGMLGTEAFF